What follows describes a single T cell receptor beta chain. Some clones are missing from TCRdb's copy, which holds only in-frame ones; the method was immunoSEQ multiplex PCR. The data show 95,000 to 150,000 clones, approximately 93% seen once. Germline V CDR1 and CDR2: LGHNA, YNFKEQ. Trimming took 3 bases from V and 4 from J; bases not matched to a gene: 12. This CDR3 is 19 amino acids long. The entry originates in a study of T cell changes during pregnancy in multiple sclerosis. The sample was peripheral blood, taken before pregnancy. V gene TRBV4-2 combines with J gene TRBJ2-6, with 10 bases aligning to TRBD1. The sequence was obtained from a female donor with multiple sclerosis, enrolled in a pregnancy study. DNA for the CDR3: TGTGCCAGCAGCCAGGCCTCCGGACAGGGGGTTCCCGGGGCCAACGTCCTGACTTTC. Amino acid sequence: CASSQASGQGVPGANVLTF.